This T cell receptor beta chain was profiled in a study of cytomegalovirus exposure and HLA in healthy donors (dated by TCRdb to about 2017). For context, the study as a whole: According to a later analysis, one platform produced both the 120 validation repertoires and the 620 or so repertoires of the first cohort. The study aimed to test whether signatures of past pathogen exposure could be identified by cataloging public T cell receptors. A separate validation cohort of approximately 130 different subjects was used in addition to the 666-subject first cohort. The study combined high-throughput TCR immunosequencing, statistical association of individual TCRs with disease status, and machine learning to predict cytomegalovirus infection status.

Broader findings and caveats from the paper: The validation cohort had no HLA typing available for a later analysis, so co-occurrence within that cohort was assessed over all 130 or so repertoires. The authors suggested that the approach could potentially be extended to other disease states and immunological phenotypes. The study gave a list of 150 to 200 TCR beta chains associated with cytomegalovirus. In both the original and validation cohorts, the classifier was reported to diagnose cytomegalovirus status with high specificity and sensitivity. In a later analysis, TCRs clustered in the first cohort were found to also tend to co-occur in the roughly 130 validation repertoires, with roughly 93% of cluster scores above 0. Most TCR sequences were seen in very few donors, while some public TCRs were found in many individuals. A few of the identified cytomegalovirus-associated TCR beta chains were confirmed in vitro to be specific for cytomegalovirus antigens.

In the germline V gene, CDR1 corresponds to SGHDT and CDR2 to YYEEEE. The CDR3 goes from the cysteine to the phenylalanine over 12 residues. Only CDR3 DNA remains: 36 bases, in frame from the first base. V and J lose 0 bases and 8 bases, and a span of 8 bases separates them. The donors belonged to the validation cohort of around 120 subjects, which was separate from the approximately 700-subject first cohort. The library was obtained by the immunoSEQ multiplex PCR assay. In the paper's pipeline: A statistical classification framework was developed to diagnose cytomegalovirus status using the catalog of TCR beta chain sequences. Imported from immuneACCESS, the table was reduced by TCRdb to in-frame sequences with V and J called. These copies leave out some clones; in studies compared against another copy, an unresolved V gene accounts for under half, and the cause of the remainder is not known. The V and J calls and the clone size are those of that table, but D and trimming were determined from the DNA. The sample contains approximately 56,000 clones, approximately 92% of them found a single time. The top ten clones comprise about 1.1% of the sample.

Details on this clone: What this receptor recognizes is not known. No base quality information exists; no much larger clone differs at one position.

The chain is encoded by TRBV5-6 joined to TRBJ1-1; no confident D gene assignment can be made. The clonotype was recovered from a man younger than 35 in good health and CMV-seronegative. Sequencing was done on a sample of PBMCs. The CDR3 reads CASSLAFREAFF. The nucleotide sequence reads TGTGCCAGCAGCTTGGCATTCAGAGAAGCTTTCTTT.